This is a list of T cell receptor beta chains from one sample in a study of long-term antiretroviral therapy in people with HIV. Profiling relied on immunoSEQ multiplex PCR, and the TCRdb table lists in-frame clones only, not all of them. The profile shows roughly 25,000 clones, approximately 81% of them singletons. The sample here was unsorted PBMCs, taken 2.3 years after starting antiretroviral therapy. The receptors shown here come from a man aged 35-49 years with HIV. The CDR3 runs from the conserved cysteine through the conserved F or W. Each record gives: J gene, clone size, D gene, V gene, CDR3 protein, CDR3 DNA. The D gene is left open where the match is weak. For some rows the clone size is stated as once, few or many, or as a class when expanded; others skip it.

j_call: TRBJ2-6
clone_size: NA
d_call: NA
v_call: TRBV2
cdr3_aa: CASSDVLSGANVLTF
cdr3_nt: TGTGCCAGCAGTGATGTCCTTTCTGGGGCCAACGTCCTGACTTTC

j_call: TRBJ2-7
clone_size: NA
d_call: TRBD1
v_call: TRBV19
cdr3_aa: CASSPRTGNEQYF
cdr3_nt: TGTGCCAGTAGTCCACGGACAGGGAACGAGCAGTACTTC

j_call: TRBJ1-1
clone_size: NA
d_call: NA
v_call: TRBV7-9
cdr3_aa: CASSTGDITLLTNTEAFF
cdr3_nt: TGTGCCAGCAGCACTGGGGACATAACACTACTCACTAACACTGAAGCTTTCTTT

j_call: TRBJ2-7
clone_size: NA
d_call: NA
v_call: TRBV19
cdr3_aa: CASSIEPMDSLYEQYF
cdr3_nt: TGTGCCAGTAGTATAGAGCCGATGGACAGCCTATACGAGCAGTACTTC

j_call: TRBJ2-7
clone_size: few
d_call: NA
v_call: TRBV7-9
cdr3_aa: CASRTGHAGAEQYF
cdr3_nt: TGTGCCAGCAGAACAGGACATGCGGGCGCCGAGCAGTACTTC

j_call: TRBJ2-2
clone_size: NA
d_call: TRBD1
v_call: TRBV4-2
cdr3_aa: CASSQGTGGPEQNTGELFF
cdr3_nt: TGTGCCAGCAGCCAAGGAACAGGGGGCCCAGAACAGAACACCGGGGAGCTGTTTTTT

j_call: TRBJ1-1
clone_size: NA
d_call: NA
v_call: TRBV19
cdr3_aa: CASSILPPSANTEAFF
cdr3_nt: TGTGCCAGTAGTATCCTTCCCCCGTCAGCGAACACTGAAGCTTTCTTT

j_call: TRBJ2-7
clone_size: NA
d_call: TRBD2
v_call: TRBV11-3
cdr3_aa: CASSPPSGSFYEQYF
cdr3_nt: TGTGCCAGCAGCCCCCCAAGCGGGAGTTTCTACGAGCAGTACTTC

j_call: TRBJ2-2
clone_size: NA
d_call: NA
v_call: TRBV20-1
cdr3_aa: CSARSRGGLFF
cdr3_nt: TGCAGTGCTAGATCGCGGGGCGGGCTGTTTTTT

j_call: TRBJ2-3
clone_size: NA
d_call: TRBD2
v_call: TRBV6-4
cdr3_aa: CAHRGRADTQYF
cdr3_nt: TGTGCCCACCGGGGGAGGGCAGATACGCAGTATTTT

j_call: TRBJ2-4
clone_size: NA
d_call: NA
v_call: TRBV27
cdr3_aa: CASSRGSKNIQYF
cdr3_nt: TGTGCCAGCAGTAGGGGGTCCAAAAACATTCAGTACTTC

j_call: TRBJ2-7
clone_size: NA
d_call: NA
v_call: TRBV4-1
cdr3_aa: CASSQAPRHSYEQYF
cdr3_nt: TGCGCCAGCAGCCAAGCGCCCAGACACTCCTACGAGCAGTACTTC

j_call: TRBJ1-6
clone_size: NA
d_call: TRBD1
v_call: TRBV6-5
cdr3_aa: CASRQGATSPLHF
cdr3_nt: TGTGCCAGCAGGCAGGGGGCGACTTCACCCCTCCACTTT

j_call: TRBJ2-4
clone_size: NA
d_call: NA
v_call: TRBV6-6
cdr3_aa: CASMEGRGTKNIQYF
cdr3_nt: TGTGCCAGCATGGAGGGAAGAGGGACCAAAAACATTCAGTACTTC

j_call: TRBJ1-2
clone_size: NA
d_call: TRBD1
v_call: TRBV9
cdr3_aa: CASSLPGTGGNTDYGYTF
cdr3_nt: TGTGCCAGCAGTCTCCCCGGGACAGGGGGAAATACGGACTATGGCTACACCTTC

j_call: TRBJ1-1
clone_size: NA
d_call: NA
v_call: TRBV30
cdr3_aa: CAWSLGPQHTEAFF
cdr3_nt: TGTGCCTGGAGCCTAGGTCCCCAACACACTGAAGCTTTCTTT